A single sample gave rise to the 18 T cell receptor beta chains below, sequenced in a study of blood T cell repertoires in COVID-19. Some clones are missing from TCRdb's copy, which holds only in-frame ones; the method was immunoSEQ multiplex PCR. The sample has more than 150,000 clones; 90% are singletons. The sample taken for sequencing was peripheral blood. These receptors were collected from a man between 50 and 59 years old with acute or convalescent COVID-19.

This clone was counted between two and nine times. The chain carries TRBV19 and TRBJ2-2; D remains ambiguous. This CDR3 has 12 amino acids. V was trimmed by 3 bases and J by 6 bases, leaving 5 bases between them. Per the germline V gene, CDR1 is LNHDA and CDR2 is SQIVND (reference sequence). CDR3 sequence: CASSIGPGELFF. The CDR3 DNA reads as TGTGCCAGTAGTATTGGCCCCGGGGAGCTGTTTTTT.

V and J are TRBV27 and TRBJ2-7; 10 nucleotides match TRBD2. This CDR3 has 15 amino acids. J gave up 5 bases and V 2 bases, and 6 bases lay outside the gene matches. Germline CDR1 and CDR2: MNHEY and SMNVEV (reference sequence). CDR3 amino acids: CASSLMSSGSHEQYF. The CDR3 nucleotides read TGTGCCAGCAGTTTAATGTCTAGCGGGAGCCACGAGCAGTACTTC.

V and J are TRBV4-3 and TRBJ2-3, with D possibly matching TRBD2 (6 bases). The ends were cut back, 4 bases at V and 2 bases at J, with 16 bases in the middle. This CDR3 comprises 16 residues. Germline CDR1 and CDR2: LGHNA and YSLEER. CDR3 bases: TGCGCCAGCAGCCTCGGTGGGGGGAGGAACACAGATACGCAGTATTTT. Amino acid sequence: CASSLGGGRNTDTQYF.

The CDR3 spells CASSYDRNYGYTF. The CDR3 nucleotides are TGTGCCAGCAGTTACGACAGGAACTATGGCTACACCTTC. The rearrangement uses TRBV6-5 and TRBJ1-2, with D perhaps matching TRBD1 (6 bases). The germline CDR1 and CDR2 sequences are MNHEY and SVGAGI. V was trimmed by 2 bases and J by 2 bases, leaving 6 bases between them. The length of the CDR3 is 13 residues.

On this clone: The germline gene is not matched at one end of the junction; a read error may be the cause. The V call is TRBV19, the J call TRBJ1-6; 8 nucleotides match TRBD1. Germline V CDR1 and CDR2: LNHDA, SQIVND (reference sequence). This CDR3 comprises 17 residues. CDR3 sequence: CASCMATGTGANSPLHF. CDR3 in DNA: TGTGCCAGTTGTATGGCAACCGGGACAGGCGCTAATTCACCCCTCCACTTT.

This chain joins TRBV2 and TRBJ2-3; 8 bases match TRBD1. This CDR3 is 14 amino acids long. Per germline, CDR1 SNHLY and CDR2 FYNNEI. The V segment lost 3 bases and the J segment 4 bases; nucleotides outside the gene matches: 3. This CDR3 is CASSDRGLADTQYF. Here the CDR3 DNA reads TGTGCCAGCAGTGACAGGGGGCTGGCAGATACGCAGTATTTT. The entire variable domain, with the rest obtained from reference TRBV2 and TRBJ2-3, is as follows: EPEVTQTPSHQVTQMGQEVILRCVPISNHLYFYWYRQILGQKVEFLVSFYNNEISEKSEIFDDQFSVERPDGSNFTLKIRSTKLEDSAMYFCASSDRGLADTQYFGPGTRLTVL.

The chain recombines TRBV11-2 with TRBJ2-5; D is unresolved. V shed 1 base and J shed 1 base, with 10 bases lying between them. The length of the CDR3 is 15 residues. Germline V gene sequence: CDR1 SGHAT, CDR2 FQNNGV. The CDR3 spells CASSLGGYLQETQYF. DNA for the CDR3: TGTGCCAGCAGCTTAGGAGGTTACCTCCAAGAGACCCAGTACTTC.

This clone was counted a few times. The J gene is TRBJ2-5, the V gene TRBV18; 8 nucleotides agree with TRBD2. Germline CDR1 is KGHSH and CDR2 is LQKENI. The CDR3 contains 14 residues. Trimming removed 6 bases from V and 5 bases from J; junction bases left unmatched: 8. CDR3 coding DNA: TGTGCCAGCTCGCAAGGGACTAGGGGCGAGACCCAGTACTTC. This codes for CASSQGTRGETQYF.

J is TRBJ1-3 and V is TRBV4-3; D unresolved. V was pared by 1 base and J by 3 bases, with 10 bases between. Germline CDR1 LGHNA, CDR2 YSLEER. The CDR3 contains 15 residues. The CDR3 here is CASSQVPGFGNTIYF. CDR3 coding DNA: TGCGCCAGCAGCCAAGTCCCGGGATTTGGAAACACCATATATTTT.

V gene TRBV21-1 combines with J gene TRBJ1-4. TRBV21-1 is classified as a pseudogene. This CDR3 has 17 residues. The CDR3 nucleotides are TGTGCCAGCAGCAAACTTGGGCCGAGGGAGAGTAACGAAAAACTGTTTTTT. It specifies CASSKLGPRESNEKLFF.

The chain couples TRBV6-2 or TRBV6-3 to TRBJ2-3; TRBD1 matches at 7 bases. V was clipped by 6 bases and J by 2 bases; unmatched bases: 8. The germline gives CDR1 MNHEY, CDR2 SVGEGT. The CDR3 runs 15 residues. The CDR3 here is CASRYHRGYTDTQYF. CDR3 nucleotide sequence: TGTGCCAGCAGGTACCACAGGGGTTACACAGATACGCAGTATTTT.

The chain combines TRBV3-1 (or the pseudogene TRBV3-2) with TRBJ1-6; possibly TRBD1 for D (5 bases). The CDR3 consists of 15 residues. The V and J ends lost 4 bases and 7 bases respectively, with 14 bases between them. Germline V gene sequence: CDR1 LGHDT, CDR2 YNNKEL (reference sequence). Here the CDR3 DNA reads TGTGCCAGCAGCCGGAGGAGGGAGGGGAATTCACCCCTCCACTTT. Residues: CASSRRREGNSPLHF.

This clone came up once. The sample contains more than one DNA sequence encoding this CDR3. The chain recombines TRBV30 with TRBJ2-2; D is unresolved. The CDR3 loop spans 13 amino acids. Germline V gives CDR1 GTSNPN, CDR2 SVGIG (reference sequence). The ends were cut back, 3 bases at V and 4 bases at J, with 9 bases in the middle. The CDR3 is CAWRETGTGELFF. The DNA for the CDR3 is TGTGCCTGGAGGGAGACGGGCACCGGGGAGCTGTTTTTT.

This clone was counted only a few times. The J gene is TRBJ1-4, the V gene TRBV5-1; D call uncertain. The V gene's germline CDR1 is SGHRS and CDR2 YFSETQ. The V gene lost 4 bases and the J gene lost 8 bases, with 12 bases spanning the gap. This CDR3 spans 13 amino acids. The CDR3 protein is CASSSASGEKLFF. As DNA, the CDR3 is TGCGCCAGCAGCAGTGCCTCGGGGGAAAAACTGTTTTTT.

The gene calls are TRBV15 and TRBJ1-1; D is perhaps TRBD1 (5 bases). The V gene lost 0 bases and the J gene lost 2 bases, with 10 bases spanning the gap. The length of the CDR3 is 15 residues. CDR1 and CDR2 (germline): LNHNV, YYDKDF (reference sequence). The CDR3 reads CATSREPTGNTEAFF. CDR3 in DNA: TGTGCCACCAGCAGAGAGCCCACAGGAAACACTGAAGCTTTCTTT.

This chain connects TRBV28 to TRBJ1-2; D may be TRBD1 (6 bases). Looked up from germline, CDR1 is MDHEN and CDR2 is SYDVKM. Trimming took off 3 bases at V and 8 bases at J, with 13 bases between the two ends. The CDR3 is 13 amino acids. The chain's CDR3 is CASSFGQLWGYTF. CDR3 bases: TGTGCCAGCAGTTTCGGACAGCTATGGGGCTACACCTTC.

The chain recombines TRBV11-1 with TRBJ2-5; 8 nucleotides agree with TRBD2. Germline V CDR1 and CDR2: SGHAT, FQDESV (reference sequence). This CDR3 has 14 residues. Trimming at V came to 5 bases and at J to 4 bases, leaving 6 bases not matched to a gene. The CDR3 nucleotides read TGTGCCAGCAGCGCCGGACTAGCAAGAGAGACCCAGTACTTC. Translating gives CASSAGLARETQYF.

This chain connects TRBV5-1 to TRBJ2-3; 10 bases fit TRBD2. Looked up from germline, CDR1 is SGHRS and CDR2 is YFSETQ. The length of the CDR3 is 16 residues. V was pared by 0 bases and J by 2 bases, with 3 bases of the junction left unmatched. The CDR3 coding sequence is TGCGCCAGCAGCTTGGGTGGACTAGCGGTCACAGATACGCAGTATTTT. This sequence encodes CASSLGGLAVTDTQYF.